Each of the 23 T cell receptor beta chains below was sequenced from the same sample in a study of shared clonotypes between healthy human individuals. TCRdb keeps only in-frame clones here, not all; method: immunoSEQ multiplex PCR. The sample lists 600,000 to 750,000 clones, about 78% occurring once. The sequenced sample was memory CD4+ T cells sorted from blood. Noted subset: CD45RA-negative fraction. The receptors originated from a woman younger than 45 in good health.

J is TRBJ2-1 and V is TRBV7-8; maybe TRBD2 (5 bases). Germline V lookup: CDR1 SGHVS, CDR2 FQNEAQ. The CDR3 spans 16 residues. Trimming pared 6 bases from V and 4 bases from J, leaving 19 bases between. This CDR3 reads CASRKTGGSRYNEQFF. In nucleotides, the CDR3 is TGTGCCAGCAGGAAAACCGGAGGATCCCGTTACAATGAGCAGTTCTTC.

The chain couples TRBV5-1 to TRBJ2-3; a weak D match, TRBD2 (5 bases). The V gene's germline CDR1 is SGHRS and CDR2 YFSETQ. The CDR3 covers 15 residues. V gave up 2 bases and J gave up 2 bases, with 12 bases separating them. The CDR3, as DNA: TGCGCCAGCAGCTTCGGACTCACCCTCACAGATACGCAGTATTTT. Amino acid sequence: CASSFGLTLTDTQYF.

The chain is built from TRBV19 and TRBJ1-2; unclear D gene. Per germline, CDR1 LNHDA and CDR2 SQIVND (reference sequence). Trimming shortened V by 5 bases and J by 1 base, and 11 bases separated the two germline ends. This CDR3 region has 14 residues. The CDR3 region has the DNA TGTGCCAGTAGTCTTCAGGCGATTAACTATGGCTACACCTTC. It is translated as CASSLQAINYGYTF.

This chain uses TRBV19 with TRBJ2-2; the D is unclear. The CDR3 totals 15 residues. CDR1 is LNHDA and CDR2 is SQIVND in the germline V gene (reference sequence). The V and J ends lost 3 bases and 4 bases respectively, with 12 bases between them. The CDR3 DNA follows: TGTGCCAGTAGTATCTTCAGTCGTCCCACCGGGGAGCTGTTTTTT. Translated: CASSIFSRPTGELFF. Supplemented by reference TRBV19 and TRBJ2-2, the full variable domain reads DGGITQSPKYLFRKEGQNVTLSCEQNLNHDAMYWYRQDPGQGLRLIYYSQIVNDFQKGDIAEGYSVSREKKESFPLTVTSAQKNPTAFYLCASSIFSRPTGELFFGEGSRLTVL.

The V gene is TRBV9, the J gene TRBJ2-2; D gene unclear. CDR3 length equals 13 residues. V dropped 5 bases and J dropped 6 bases, with 11 bases sitting between them. Germline lookup yields CDR1 SGDLS and CDR2 YYNGEE. The CDR3 DNA reads TGTGCCAGCAGGCCCACCGTGGCCGGGGAGCTGTTTTTT. This encodes CASRPTVAGELFF.

This clone was seen just once. The V call is TRBV2, the J call TRBJ2-1; tentative D call: TRBD1 (5 bases). V lost 8 bases to trimming and J lost 8 bases, with 19 bases between them. The CDR3 sequence is 14 residues long. The germline V gene has CDR1 SNHLY and CDR2 FYNNEI. The CDR3 reads CASQLLWGVDEQFF. For the CDR3, the DNA is TGTGCCAGCCAGTTGCTTTGGGGCGTCGATGAGCAGTTCTTC.

Points on this clone: Its ends do not fully match the called genes, so a read error is possible. The chain carries TRBV6-6 and TRBJ2-5, with D tentatively TRBD1 or TRBD2 (5 bases each). Germline assignment: CDR1 MNHNY and CDR2 SVGAGI (reference sequence). This CDR3 has 12 residues. CDR3 nucleotide sequence: TGTGCCAGCAGTCTAACCCGGGACCCAAAACACTTC. Encoded protein: CASSLTRDPKHF.

The chain recombines TRBV5-1 with TRBJ2-2; 9 positions match TRBD1. With V trimmed by 9 bases and J by 2 bases, 5 bases remained unmatched. This CDR3 comprises 14 residues. Germline assignment: CDR1 SGHRS and CDR2 YFSETQ. CDR3: CATRQGENTGELFF. DNA of the CDR3: TGCGCCACTCGACAGGGGGAAAACACCGGGGAGCTGTTTTTT.

The CDR3 loop is CASSLGLAAYEQYF. Written as DNA, the CDR3 is TGTGCCAGCAGTTTAGGACTAGCGGCCTACGAGCAGTACTTC. The rearrangement joins TRBV28 to TRBJ2-7; 10 nucleotides match TRBD2. Germline trimming cut 2 bases from V and 2 bases from J; bases unmatched to any gene: 0. The CDR3 runs 14 residues. From germline, CDR1 is MDHEN and CDR2 SYDVKM.

The V call is TRBV14, the J call TRBJ2-2; unclear D gene. The CDR3 length is 14 residues. With 1 base removed from V and 7 bases from J, the gap between germline ends came to 10 bases. Looked up from germline, CDR1 is SGHDN and CDR2 is FVKESK. The CDR3 reads CASSQVGFVGELFF. For the CDR3, the DNA is TGTGCCAGCAGCCAAGTAGGGTTCGTCGGGGAGCTGTTTTTT.

The chain carries TRBV9 and TRBJ2-5; no firm D call. Judging by the DNA end, TRBJ2-7 fits better; the J call may be wrong. The V gene's germline CDR1 is SGDLS and CDR2 YYNGEE. This CDR3 is built from 12 residues. In DNA form, the CDR3 reads TGTGCCAGCAGTCTTTCAGGCTACGAGCAGTACTTC. Translating it yields CASSLSGYEQYF.

This clone appeared once. This rearrangement joins TRBV7-9 to TRBJ2-7; 8 bases are a match to TRBD2. J was trimmed by 3 bases and V by 3 bases; bases with no gene match: 7. The CDR3 is made up of 15 amino acids. CDR1 is SEHNR and CDR2 is FQNEAQ in the germline V gene (reference sequence). The CDR3 region has the DNA TGTGCCAGCAGCTTGGGGGGCGGGAGGAGCTACGAGCAGTACTTC. Translated: CASSLGGGRSYEQYF.

V usage is TRBV6-6 and J usage is TRBJ2-7, with a tentative D call TRBD1 (5 bases). The CDR3 extends over 14 amino acids. Trimming stripped 7 bases from V and 3 bases from J, with 16 bases between. Germline V gives CDR1 MNHNY, CDR2 SVGAGI (reference sequence). As DNA, the CDR3 is TGTGCCAGCACACGTACAGGTGGATACTACGAGCAGTACTTC. Its protein product is CASTRTGGYYEQYF.

The chain recombines TRBV19 with TRBJ2-5, with unresolved D. This CDR3 is 13 amino acids long. CDR1 LNHDA and CDR2 SQIVND come from the germline V gene (reference sequence). The ends were cut back, 3 bases at V and 1 base at J, with 6 bases in the middle. Here the CDR3 reads CASSISTQETQYF. The CDR3 coding sequence is TGTGCCAGTAGTATCAGCACCCAAGAGACCCAGTACTTC. The full variable domain, rest sourced from reference TRBV19 and TRBJ2-5, is DGGITQSPKYLFRKEGQNVTLSCEQNLNHDAMYWYRQDPGQGLRLIYYSQIVNDFQKGDIAEGYSVSREKKESFPLTVTSAQKNPTAFYLCASSISTQETQYFGPGTRLLVL.

This clone was observed a single time. The chain is built from TRBV11-3 and TRBJ2-3, with D tentatively TRBD2 (7 bases). Germline values: CDR1 SGHNT, CDR2 YENEEA. Trimming pared 2 bases from V and 1 base from J, leaving 25 bases between. This CDR3 is built from 20 residues. Here the CDR3 DNA reads TGTGCCAGCAGCTTATCCCCTTCTAGCGGTACGGGGGCCGGCACAGATACGCAGTATTTT. Protein: CASSLSPSSGTGAGTDTQYF. The entire variable domain, with the rest obtained from reference TRBV11-3 and TRBJ2-3, is as follows: EAGVVQSPRYKIIEKKQPVAFWCNPISGHNTLYWYLQNLGQGPELLIRYENEEAVDDSQLPKDRFSAERLKGVDSTLKIQPAELGDSAVYLCASSLSPSSGTGAGTDTQYFGPGTRLTVL.

The chain has TRBV5-1 and TRBJ2-5; D may be TRBD2 (5 bases). The CDR3 is 13 residues long. V was trimmed by 3 bases and J by 1 base, leaving 7 bases between them. Germline CDR1 is SGHRS and CDR2 is YFSETQ. The CDR3 loop reads CASSSGIQETQYF. CDR3 nucleotides: TGCGCCAGCAGCTCCGGGATCCAAGAGACCCAGTACTTC.

CDR3 bases: TGTGCCAGCAGCTTCCTAGGCCGCGCGGGAGGATGGTACAATGAGCAGTTCTTC. Its protein product is CASSFLGRAGGWYNEQFF. The rearrangement uses TRBV11-2 and TRBJ2-1, with 8 bases fitting TRBD2. From germline, CDR1 is SGHAT and CDR2 FQNNGV. The V and J ends lost 3 bases and 4 bases, in that order; junction bases with no gene match: 14. The CDR3 is 18 amino acids.

The sample holds one count of this clone. The rearrangement links TRBV5-4 to TRBJ2-1; the match to TRBD1 covers 9 bases. This CDR3 comprises 16 residues. CDR1 is SGHNT and CDR2 is YYREEE in the germline V gene (reference sequence). Unmatched junction bases numbered 9, after V lost 2 bases and J lost 6 bases. The CDR3 region is CASSLPGQGFRNEQFF. As DNA, the CDR3 is TGTGCCAGCAGCTTACCGGGACAGGGATTTCGCAATGAGCAGTTCTTC.

The genes are TRBV7-9 and TRBJ2-1; weak D call: TRBD2 (6 bases). The CDR3 totals 15 residues. Germline V gene sequence: CDR1 SEHNR, CDR2 FQNEAQ (reference sequence). V was clipped by 5 bases and J by 5 bases, with 16 bases between them. Here the CDR3 DNA reads TGTGCCAGCAGCCCCCAGCGGGCCCGAGACAATGAGCAGTTCTTC. Its protein product is CASSPQRARDNEQFF.

On this clone: A read error is possible here, since a much larger clone lies one base away. The chain links TRBV6-5 to TRBJ1-1; D is unresolved. Germline V gene data show CDR1 as MNHEY and CDR2 as SVGAGI. This CDR3 is 13 amino acids long. V was shortened by 5 bases and J by 1 base, with 8 bases between the two germline ends. CDR3 nucleotides: TGTGCCAGCAGTCTTCACCAGAACACTGAAGCTTTCTTT. Amino acid sequence: CASSLHQNTEAFF.

In this sample, this clone turned up a few times. The chain combines TRBV29-1 with TRBJ2-1; 7 nucleotides agree with TRBD2. Per the germline V gene, CDR1 is SQVTM and CDR2 is ANQGSEA. Trimming removed 5 bases from V and 4 bases from J; junction bases left unmatched: 8. The CDR3 contains 14 residues. CDR3 in DNA: TGCAGCGTTTTAGGGCTAGCGGCGTACAATGAGCAGTTCTTC. Encoded protein: CSVLGLAAYNEQFF.

This clone was counted a single time. This chain joins TRBV28 and TRBJ2-7; 7 bases line up with TRBD1. Trimming at V came to 4 bases and at J to 3 bases, leaving 6 bases not matched to a gene. CDR3 size: 14 residues. CDR1 and CDR2 from the germline V gene are MDHEN and SYDVKM. The CDR3 sequence is CASSSGTAGYEQYF. The CDR3 DNA sequence: TGTGCCAGCAGTTCCGGGACAGCCGGCTACGAGCAGTACTTC.

This clone was counted only a few times. The same CDR3 arises from other DNA sequences in this sample as well. The chain's CDR3 is CASSEFGSGNTIYF. The CDR3 DNA reads TGTGCCAGCAGTGAATTCGGCTCTGGAAACACCATATATTTT. The J gene is TRBJ1-3, the V gene TRBV25-1; D not resolved. This CDR3 spans 14 amino acids. Trimming removed 1 base at V and 0 bases at J, with 4 bases between. Germline assignment: CDR1 MGHDK and CDR2 SYGVNS.